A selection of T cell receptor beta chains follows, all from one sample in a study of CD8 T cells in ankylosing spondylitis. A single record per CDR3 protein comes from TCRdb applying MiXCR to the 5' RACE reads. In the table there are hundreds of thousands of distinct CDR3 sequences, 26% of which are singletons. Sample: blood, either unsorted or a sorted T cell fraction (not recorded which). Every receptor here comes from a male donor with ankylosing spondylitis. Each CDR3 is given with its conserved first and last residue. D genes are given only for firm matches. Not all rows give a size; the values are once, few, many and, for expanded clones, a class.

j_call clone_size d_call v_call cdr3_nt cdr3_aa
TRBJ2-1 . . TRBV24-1 TGTGCCGCGGAGGCTGACAATGAGCAGTTCTTC CAAEADNEQFF
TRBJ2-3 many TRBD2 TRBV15 TGTGCCACCAGCAGAGGAAGAGCGGGAGGGGCTGATACGCAGTATTTT CATSRGRAGGADTQYF
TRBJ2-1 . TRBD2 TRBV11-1 TGTGCCAGCAGCACTAGCGGGAAGGCCTACAATGAGCAGTTCTTC CASSTSGKAYNEQFF
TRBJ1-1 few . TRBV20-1 TGCAGTGCCCGAGCCCCGAACACTGAAGCTTTCTTT CSARAPNTEAFF
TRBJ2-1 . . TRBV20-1 TGCAGTGCTAGAGACCGGGGATGGCGGAATGAGCAGTTCTTC CSARDRGWRNEQFF
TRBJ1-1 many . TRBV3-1 TGTGCCAGCAGCCCCCTGGTGAACACTGAAGCTTTCTTT CASSPLVNTEAFF
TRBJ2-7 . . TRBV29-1 TGCAGCGTTGAAGTGGGCACGCAAGACGAGCAGTACTTC CSVEVGTQDEQYF
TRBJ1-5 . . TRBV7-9 TGTGCCAGCAGCCAAGACTTCCAGCCCCAGCATTTT CASSQDFQPQHF
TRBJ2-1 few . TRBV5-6 TGTGCCAGCAGCTTGGGTGCGGGGACCGCCGACAATGAGCAGTTCTTC CASSLGAGTADNEQFF
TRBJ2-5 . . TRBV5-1 TGCGCCAGCAGCCTCCTGCCGACGACAGGGAGGGGGCAAGAGACCCAGTACTTC CASSLLPTTGRGQETQYF
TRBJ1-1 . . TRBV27 TGTGCCAGCACCCCCATTTCGGGTTACACTGAAGCTTTCTTT CASTPISGYTEAFF
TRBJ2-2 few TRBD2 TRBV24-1 TGTGCCACCAGACGACTAGCGGGCCTTCGCAACACCGGGGAGCTGTTTTTT CATRRLAGLRNTGELFF
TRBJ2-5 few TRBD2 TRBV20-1 TGCAGTGCTAGCGCGGGACTAGCGAATCAAGAGACCCAGTACTTC CSASAGLANQETQYF
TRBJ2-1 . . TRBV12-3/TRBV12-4 TGTGCCAGCAGTTTAGGGGAAGACAGAGAGCAGTTCTTC CASSLGEDREQFF
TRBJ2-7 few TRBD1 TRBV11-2 TGTGCCAGCAGCTTAGGATATCCGGGACAGGGGTTGGATTACGAGCAGTACTTC CASSLGYPGQGLDYEQYF
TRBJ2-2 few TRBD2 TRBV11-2 TGTGCCAGCAGCTTAGATCAGTGGCTAGCGGTCACCGGGGAGCTGTTTTTT CASSLDQWLAVTGELFF
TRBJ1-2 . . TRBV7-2 TGTGCCAGCAGCTTTCGGATTAGGGATGGCTACACCTTC CASSFRIRDGYTF
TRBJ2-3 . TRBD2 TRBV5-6 TGTGCCAGCAGACCCCTAGCGGGAGTTACGCAGTATTTT CASRPLAGVTQYF
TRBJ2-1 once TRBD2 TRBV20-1 TGCTCTACCGCCGGGACTAGCGGGAGGGCCTTAGGAAATGAGCAGTTCTTC CSTAGTSGRALGNEQFF
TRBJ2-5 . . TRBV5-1 TGCGCCAGCAGCCCCGGAGCGATCGGGGGCCAAGAGACCCAGTACTTC CASSPGAIGGQETQYF
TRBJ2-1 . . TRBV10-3 TGTGCCATCAGTGGAGGCCTCGGTTGGGGGAGGAATGAGCAGTTCTTC CAISGGLGWGRNEQFF
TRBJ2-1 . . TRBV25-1 TGTGCCAGCAGTGAATATCGGGGTGGGGGTAGATCAAATGAGCAGTTCTTC CASSEYRGGGRSNEQFF
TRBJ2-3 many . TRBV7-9 TGTGCCAGCAGTTCCTCCGGAGGCGATACGCAGTATTTT CASSSSGGDTQYF
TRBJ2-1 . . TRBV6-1 TGTGCCAGCAGTGAACGGGTTGAGCAGTTCTTC CASSERVEQFF
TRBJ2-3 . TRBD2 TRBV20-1 TGCAGTGCTAGGTCTAGCGGGAGGACAGATACGCAGTATTTT CSARSSGRTDTQYF